This entry is about one T cell receptor (beta chain). These data originate in a study of identical twins. Each CDR3 protein gets one entry after TCRdb re-called the 5' RACE reads with MiXCR. The sample carries 500,000 to 600,000 distinct CDR3 sequences, around 20% recorded once. The CDR3 totals 13 residues. Trimming took 4 bases from V and 4 from J, leaving 8 bases between them. The same data also went into a second study, on T cells expressing NK-cell markers. That paper notes: The TCR beta repertoires originated in sorted CD3+CD56+NKG2C+, CD3+CD56+NKG2C- and CD3+CD56-NKG2C+ T cells. In the group of eight sequenced donors, seven were HCMV-seropositive and one was seronegative.

J is TRBJ1-5 and V is TRBV12-3 or TRBV12-4; a possible D gene is TRBD1 (5 bases). This clonotype originated in a woman aged 18-29 years in good health. Input material: CD4+ T cells sorted from blood. CDR3 loop: CASSSDTNQPQHF. CDR3 in DNA: TGTGCCAGCAGTTCGGACACTAATCAGCCCCAGCATTTT.